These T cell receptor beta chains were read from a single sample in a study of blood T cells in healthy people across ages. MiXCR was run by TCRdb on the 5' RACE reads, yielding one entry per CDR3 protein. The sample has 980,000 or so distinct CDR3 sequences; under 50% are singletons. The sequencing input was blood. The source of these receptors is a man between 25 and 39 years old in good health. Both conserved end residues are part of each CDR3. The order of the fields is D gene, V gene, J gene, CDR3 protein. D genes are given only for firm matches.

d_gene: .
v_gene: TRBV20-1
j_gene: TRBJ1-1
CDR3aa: CSARVVVSGGNTEAFF

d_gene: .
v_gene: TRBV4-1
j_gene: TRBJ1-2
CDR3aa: CASSSEGVYGYTF

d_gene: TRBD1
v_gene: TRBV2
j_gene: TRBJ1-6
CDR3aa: CASVRDRGDNSPLHF

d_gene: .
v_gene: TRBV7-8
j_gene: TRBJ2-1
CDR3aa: CASSLAPGTYNEQFF

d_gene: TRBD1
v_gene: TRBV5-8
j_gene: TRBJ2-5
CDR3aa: CASSYRPSTGGVETQYF

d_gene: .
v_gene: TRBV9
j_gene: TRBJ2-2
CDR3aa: CASSPRSDRRPSNTGELFF

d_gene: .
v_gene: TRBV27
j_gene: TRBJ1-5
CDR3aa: CASKMGAGGNQPQHF

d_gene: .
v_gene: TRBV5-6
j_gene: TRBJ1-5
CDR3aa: CASSKTNQPQHF

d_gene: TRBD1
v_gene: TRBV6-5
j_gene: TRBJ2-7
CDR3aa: CASTLSGTGETEQYF

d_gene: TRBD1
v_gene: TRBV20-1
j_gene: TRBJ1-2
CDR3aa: CSEGQGDGYTF

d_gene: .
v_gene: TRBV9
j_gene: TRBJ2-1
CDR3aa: CASSTDGRGEQFF

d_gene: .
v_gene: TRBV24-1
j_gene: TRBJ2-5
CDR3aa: CATSDIRGETQYF

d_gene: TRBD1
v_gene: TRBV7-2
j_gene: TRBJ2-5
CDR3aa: CASSFPPPGQGQETQYF

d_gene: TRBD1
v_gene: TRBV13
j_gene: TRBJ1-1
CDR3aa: CASNQGDTEAFF

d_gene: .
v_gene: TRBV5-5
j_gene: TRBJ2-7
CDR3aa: CAGSLEGRTIYEQYF

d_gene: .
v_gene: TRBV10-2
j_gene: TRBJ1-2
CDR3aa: CASSENGNYGYTF

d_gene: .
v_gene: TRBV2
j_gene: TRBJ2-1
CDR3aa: CAGSVRGTEQFF

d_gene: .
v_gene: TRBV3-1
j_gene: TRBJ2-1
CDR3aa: CASSQSANPTYNEQFF

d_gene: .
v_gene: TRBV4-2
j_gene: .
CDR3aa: CASSQALGAETQYF

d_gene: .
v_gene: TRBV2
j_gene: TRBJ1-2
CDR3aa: CASSDGLSRGYGYTF

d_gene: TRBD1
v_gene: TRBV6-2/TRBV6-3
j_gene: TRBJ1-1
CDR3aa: CASTGQVPFTEAFF

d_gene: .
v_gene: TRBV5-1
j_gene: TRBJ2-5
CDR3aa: CASGLVQGLQETQYF

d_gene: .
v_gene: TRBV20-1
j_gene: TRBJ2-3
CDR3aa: CSAIGVRGASTDTQYF

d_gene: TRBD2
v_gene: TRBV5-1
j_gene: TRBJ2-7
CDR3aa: CASSLRSTAGTNYEQYF

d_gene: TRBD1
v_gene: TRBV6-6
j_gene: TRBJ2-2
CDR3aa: CVGTDRGTGELFF

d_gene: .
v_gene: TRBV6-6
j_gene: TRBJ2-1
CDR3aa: CASSYDVEGREQFF

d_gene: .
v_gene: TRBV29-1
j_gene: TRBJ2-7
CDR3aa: CSAHLNYEQYF

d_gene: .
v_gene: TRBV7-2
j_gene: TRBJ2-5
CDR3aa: CASSLGRRPYQETQYF

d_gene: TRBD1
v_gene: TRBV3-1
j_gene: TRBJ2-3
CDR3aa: CASSHGTGGRRGTDTQYF

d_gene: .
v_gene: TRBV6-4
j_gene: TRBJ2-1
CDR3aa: CASSVSDLVNEQFF

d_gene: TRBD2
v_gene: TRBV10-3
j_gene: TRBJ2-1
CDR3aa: CAISAGGGNEQFF

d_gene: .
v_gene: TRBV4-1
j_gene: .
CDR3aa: CASRKGPGRENIQYF

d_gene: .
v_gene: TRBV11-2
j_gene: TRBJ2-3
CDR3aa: CASSLDGPPADTQYF

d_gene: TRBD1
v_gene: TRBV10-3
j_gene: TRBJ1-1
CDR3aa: CAISADRDPNTEAFF

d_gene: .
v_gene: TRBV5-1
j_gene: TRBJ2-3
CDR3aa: CASSRGKDTQYF

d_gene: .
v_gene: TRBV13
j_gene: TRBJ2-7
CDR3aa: CASSLGSSNLFYEQYF

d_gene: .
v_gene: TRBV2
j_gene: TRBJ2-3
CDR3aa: CASSGDSRSLYTQYF

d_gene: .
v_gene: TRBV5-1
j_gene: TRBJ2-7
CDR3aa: CASSYVTGNSYEQYF

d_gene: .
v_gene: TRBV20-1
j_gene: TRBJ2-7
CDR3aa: CSADQDGLFYEQYF

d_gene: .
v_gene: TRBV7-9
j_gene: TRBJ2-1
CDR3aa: CASSLGSYEQFF

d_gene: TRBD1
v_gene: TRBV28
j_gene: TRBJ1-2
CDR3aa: CASSLSGGCGYTF

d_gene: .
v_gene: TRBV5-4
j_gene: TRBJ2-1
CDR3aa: CASSLRRTTYNEQFF

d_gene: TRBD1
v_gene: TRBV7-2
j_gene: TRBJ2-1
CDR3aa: CASSFGTGVPNEQFF

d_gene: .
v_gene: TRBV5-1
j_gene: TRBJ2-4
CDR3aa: CASSLGLATSNIQYF

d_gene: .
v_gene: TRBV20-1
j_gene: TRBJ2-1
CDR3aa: CSAPINHGLFSNEQFF

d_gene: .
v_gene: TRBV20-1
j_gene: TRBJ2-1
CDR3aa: CSGPDQVKDEQFF

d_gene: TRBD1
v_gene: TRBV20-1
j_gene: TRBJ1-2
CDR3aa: CSATSTGAGGYTF

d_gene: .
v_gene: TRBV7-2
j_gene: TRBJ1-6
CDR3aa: CASSLAVFHGTSYNSPLHF

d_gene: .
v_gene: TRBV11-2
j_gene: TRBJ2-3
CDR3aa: CASSLAGRGETDTQYF

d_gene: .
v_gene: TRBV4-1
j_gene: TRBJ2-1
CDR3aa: CASSQDAGFREQFF

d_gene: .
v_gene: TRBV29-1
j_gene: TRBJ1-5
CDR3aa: CSVAVGGTGNQPQHF